This paragraph covers one TCR beta chain sequence. Its antigen is not identified. A second PCR, run for about 6 to 11 cycles, used a sample-barcoded 5' primer plus a J-beta primer mix. TCRdb re-analysed the 5' RACE reads in MiXCR, keeping a single row per CDR3 protein. Counted here are approximately 1,000,000 distinct CDR3 sequences, roughly two fifths occurring once; the ten biggest clones make up over 10%. The data belong to a study of blood T cells in healthy people across ages. Study-level points and caveats: Naive T cell percentage and TCR beta diversity correlated strongly. Roughly linearly, TCR beta diversity per million T cells fell as age increased.

Each sample gave at least 7 million isolated PBMCs. CDR3 length: 15 amino acids. The germline V and J ends were trimmed by 4 bases and 5 bases, with 13 bases remaining between them. The germline V gene has CDR1 SGDLS and CDR2 YYNGEE. The chain is built from TRBV9 and TRBJ1-6, with D maybe TRBD1 (6 bases). The receptor was derived from a man aged 18 to 29 in good health. The sample was blood. The CDR3 DNA is TGTGCCAGCAGCCCTACACAGGGAGATAATTCACCCCTCCACTTT. It codes for CASSPTQGDNSPLHF.